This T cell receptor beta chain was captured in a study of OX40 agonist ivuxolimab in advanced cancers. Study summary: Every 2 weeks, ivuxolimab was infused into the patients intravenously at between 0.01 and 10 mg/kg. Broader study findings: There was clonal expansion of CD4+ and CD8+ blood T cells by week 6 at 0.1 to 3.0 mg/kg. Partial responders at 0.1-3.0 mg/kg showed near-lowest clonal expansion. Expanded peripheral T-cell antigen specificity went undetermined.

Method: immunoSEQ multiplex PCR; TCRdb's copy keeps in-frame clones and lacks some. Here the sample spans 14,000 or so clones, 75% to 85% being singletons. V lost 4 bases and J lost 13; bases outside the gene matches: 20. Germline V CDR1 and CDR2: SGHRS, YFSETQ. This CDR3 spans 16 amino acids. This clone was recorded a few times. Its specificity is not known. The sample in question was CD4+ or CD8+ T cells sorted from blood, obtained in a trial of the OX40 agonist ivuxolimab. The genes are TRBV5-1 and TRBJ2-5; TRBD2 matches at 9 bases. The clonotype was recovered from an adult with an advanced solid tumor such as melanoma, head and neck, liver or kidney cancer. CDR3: CASSQDFPLAGGLPYF. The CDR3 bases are TGCGCCAGCAGCCAAGATTTCCCCCTGGCGGGGGGGCTCCCGTACTTC.